These T cell receptor beta chains were read from a single sample in a study of blood T cell repertoires in COVID-19. Using immunoSEQ multiplex PCR, the repertoire was profiled, and TCRdb retains in-frame clones only, with some absent. The sample lists under 55,000 clones; around 85% were seen once. What was sequenced was peripheral blood. These receptor sequences come from a woman older than 75 with acute or convalescent COVID-19. Both conserved end residues are part of each CDR3. The order of the fields is J gene, clone size, D gene, V gene, CDR3 DNA, CDR3 protein. The D gene is left open where the match is weak. For some rows the clone size is stated as once, few or many, or as a class when expanded; others skip it.

j_call: TRBJ1-2
clone_size: .
d_call: .
v_call: TRBV15
cdr3_nt: TGTGCCACCAGCCCTGACAGAAACTATGGCTACACCTTC
cdr3_aa: CATSPDRNYGYTF

j_call: TRBJ2-1
clone_size: .
d_call: .
v_call: TRBV5-6
cdr3_nt: TGTGCCAGCAGCCCACCTGGCAGGAATGAGCAGTTCTTC
cdr3_aa: CASSPPGRNEQFF

j_call: TRBJ1-1
clone_size: once
d_call: TRBD1
v_call: TRBV5-1
cdr3_nt: TGCGCCAGCAGGTTTACAGGGGACACTGAAGCTTTCTTT
cdr3_aa: CASRFTGDTEAFF

j_call: TRBJ1-2
clone_size: .
d_call: TRBD1
v_call: TRBV5-1
cdr3_nt: TGCGCCAGCAGCTTGGCACAGGGGCCCTCTGGCTACACCTTC
cdr3_aa: CASSLAQGPSGYTF

j_call: TRBJ2-1
clone_size: .
d_call: TRBD1
v_call: TRBV5-1
cdr3_nt: TGCGCCAGCAGCCTCGGGGACAGGGTGGACAATGAGCAGTTCTTC
cdr3_aa: CASSLGDRVDNEQFF

j_call: TRBJ2-1
clone_size: .
d_call: TRBD1
v_call: TRBV2
cdr3_nt: TGTGCCAGCAGTGGGGGACAGGGGACCTCCTACAATGAGCAGTTCTTC
cdr3_aa: CASSGGQGTSYNEQFF

j_call: TRBJ2-1
clone_size: once
d_call: .
v_call: TRBV7-9
cdr3_nt: TGTGCCAGCAGCCGGGTGGGGGCACCCTACAATGAGCAGTTCTTC
cdr3_aa: CASSRVGAPYNEQFF

j_call: TRBJ1-5
clone_size: .
d_call: .
v_call: TRBV19
cdr3_nt: TGTGCCAGTAGGATGACGGGGTATAGCAATCAGCCCCAGCATTTT
cdr3_aa: CASRMTGYSNQPQHF

j_call: TRBJ1-2
clone_size: .
d_call: .
v_call: TRBV5-4
cdr3_nt: TGTGCCAGCAGCCCAGCGGACAGTCTCTATGGCTACACCTTC
cdr3_aa: CASSPADSLYGYTF

j_call: TRBJ1-2
clone_size: few
d_call: TRBD1
v_call: TRBV2
cdr3_nt: TGTGCCAGCAGTCGGGGGACAGAGAACTATGGCTACACCTTC
cdr3_aa: CASSRGTENYGYTF

j_call: TRBJ2-1
clone_size: .
d_call: TRBD2
v_call: TRBV7-2
cdr3_nt: TGTGCCAGCAGCCCGGCCCGAGGGACTATTGATGAGCAGTTCTTC
cdr3_aa: CASSPARGTIDEQFF

j_call: TRBJ2-1
clone_size: .
d_call: TRBD2
v_call: TRBV19
cdr3_nt: TGTGCCAGTACCCCGACTAGCGGGAGCGTGAATGAGCAGTTCTTC
cdr3_aa: CASTPTSGSVNEQFF

j_call: TRBJ2-4
clone_size: once
d_call: TRBD2
v_call: TRBV18
cdr3_nt: TGTGCCAGCTCACCACCGGGGGGTAGCGGGCAAAACATTCAGTACTTC
cdr3_aa: CASSPPGGSGQNIQYF

j_call: TRBJ1-1
clone_size: .
d_call: .
v_call: TRBV3-1/TRBV3-2
cdr3_nt: TGTGCCAGCAGCCAAGTGGATGGACAGACTGAAGCTTTCTTT
cdr3_aa: CASSQVDGQTEAFF

j_call: TRBJ2-1
clone_size: few
d_call: TRBD2
v_call: TRBV6-5
cdr3_nt: TGTGCCAGCAGCTATGCGGGAGCAGAAAACAATGAGCAGTTCTTC
cdr3_aa: CASSYAGAENNEQFF

j_call: TRBJ2-3
clone_size: few
d_call: TRBD2
v_call: TRBV11-3
cdr3_nt: TGTGCCAGCAGCTTAGGACTAGCGGGAGCAGATACGCAGTATTTT
cdr3_aa: CASSLGLAGADTQYF

j_call: TRBJ1-2
clone_size: once
d_call: TRBD1
v_call: TRBV28
cdr3_nt: TGTGCCAGCAGTTCCGCCGGGACAGGGGGCCGGGGCTACACCTTC
cdr3_aa: CASSSAGTGGRGYTF

j_call: TRBJ2-4
clone_size: .
d_call: .
v_call: TRBV27
cdr3_nt: TGTGCCAGCAGTTCCTCTCCAGGCGGGGACCTGTATATAGCCAAAAACATTCAGTACTTC
cdr3_aa: CASSSSPGGDLYIAKNIQYF

j_call: TRBJ2-1
clone_size: medium-sized
d_call: TRBD2
v_call: TRBV23-1
cdr3_nt: TGCGCCAGCAGTCAATTGGTAGGGTTTCGGCTAGCGGGCCACAATGAGCAGTTCTTC
cdr3_aa: CASSQLVGFRLAGHNEQFF

j_call: TRBJ2-7
clone_size: .
d_call: TRBD2
v_call: TRBV5-4
cdr3_nt: TGTGCCAGCAGCTTTGGTAGCGGGAGGAACGAGCAGTACTTC
cdr3_aa: CASSFGSGRNEQYF

j_call: TRBJ2-3
clone_size: .
d_call: TRBD2
v_call: TRBV7-9
cdr3_nt: TGTGCCAGCAGCGCCTCCGGGACTATCACAGATACGCAGTATTTT
cdr3_aa: CASSASGTITDTQYF

j_call: TRBJ2-3
clone_size: .
d_call: .
v_call: TRBV25-1
cdr3_nt: TGTGCCAGCAGTGAACCCGACAGGCCAACGGATACGCAGTATTTT
cdr3_aa: CASSEPDRPTDTQYF

j_call: TRBJ1-2
clone_size: .
d_call: TRBD1
v_call: TRBV25-1
cdr3_nt: TGTGCCAGCGGGACAGGCTATGGCTACACCTTC
cdr3_aa: CASGTGYGYTF

j_call: TRBJ2-7
clone_size: .
d_call: .
v_call: TRBV4-1
cdr3_nt: TGCGCCAGCAGCCAACTGGTACGGGGCGAGCAGTACTTC
cdr3_aa: CASSQLVRGEQYF

j_call: TRBJ2-7
clone_size: .
d_call: TRBD2
v_call: TRBV7-2
cdr3_nt: TGTGCCAGCAGCTCGGGCGGGACTACCTACGAGCAGTACTTC
cdr3_aa: CASSSGGTTYEQYF

j_call: TRBJ2-7
clone_size: .
d_call: TRBD2
v_call: TRBV3-1/TRBV3-2
cdr3_nt: TGTGCCAGCAGCCAACGAGCGGGAGGGTCCCACGAGCAGTACTTC
cdr3_aa: CASSQRAGGSHEQYF

j_call: TRBJ2-7
clone_size: .
d_call: TRBD2
v_call: TRBV30
cdr3_nt: TGTGCCTGGAGCAAAACTAGCGGGAGATTCGAGCAGTACTTC
cdr3_aa: CAWSKTSGRFEQYF

j_call: TRBJ2-1
clone_size: .
d_call: TRBD2
v_call: TRBV7-6
cdr3_nt: TGTGCCAGCAGCTTAGCGCTGGCTAGCGGTCTCGGTGAGCAGTTCTTC
cdr3_aa: CASSLALASGLGEQFF

j_call: TRBJ2-7
clone_size: .
d_call: .
v_call: TRBV18
cdr3_nt: TGTGCCAGCTCACCGGGGGGTTTGGGCGAGCAGTACTTC
cdr3_aa: CASSPGGLGEQYF

j_call: TRBJ1-3
clone_size: .
d_call: .
v_call: TRBV5-1
cdr3_nt: TGCGCCAGCAGTCCCTCCGGGACAACCTCTGGAAACACCATATATTTT
cdr3_aa: CASSPSGTTSGNTIYF

j_call: TRBJ2-2
clone_size: .
d_call: TRBD2
v_call: TRBV6-1
cdr3_nt: TGTGCCAGCAGTGACATAGCGGGAGGCACCGGGGAGCTGTTTTTT
cdr3_aa: CASSDIAGGTGELFF

j_call: TRBJ2-2
clone_size: .
d_call: .
v_call: TRBV7-7
cdr3_nt: TGTGCCAGCAGTAGGGAGACCGGGGAGCTGTTTTTT
cdr3_aa: CASSRETGELFF

j_call: TRBJ1-2
clone_size: .
d_call: .
v_call: TRBV4-1
cdr3_nt: TGCGCCAGCAGCCAAAGCGCGGGTACTAACTATGGCTACACCTTC
cdr3_aa: CASSQSAGTNYGYTF

j_call: TRBJ1-5
clone_size: .
d_call: .
v_call: TRBV6-6
cdr3_nt: TGTGCCAGCATCCAGGATAGCAATCAGCCCCAGCATTTT
cdr3_aa: CASIQDSNQPQHF

j_call: TRBJ2-1
clone_size: .
d_call: .
v_call: TRBV5-6
cdr3_nt: TGTGCCAGCAGCGGCCCGCGCAGGGAGGACTACAATGAGCAGTTCTTC
cdr3_aa: CASSGPRREDYNEQFF

j_call: TRBJ1-1
clone_size: .
d_call: .
v_call: TRBV18
cdr3_nt: TGTGCCAGCTCACAACGACAGCTAGAAGCTTTCTTT
cdr3_aa: CASSQRQLEAFF

j_call: TRBJ1-1
clone_size: .
d_call: TRBD1
v_call: TRBV19
cdr3_nt: TGTGCCAGTAGTCGGCCCCGGACAGGGGAAGGGGAAGCTTTCTTT
cdr3_aa: CASSRPRTGEGEAFF

j_call: TRBJ2-1
clone_size: .
d_call: TRBD2
v_call: TRBV7-9
cdr3_nt: TGTGCCAGCAGCGTCAGACTAGCGGGAGGGAATGAGCAGTTCTTC
cdr3_aa: CASSVRLAGGNEQFF

j_call: TRBJ1-1
clone_size: few
d_call: .
v_call: TRBV19
cdr3_nt: TGTGCCAGTATGCGGACAACGAATTCAGCTTTCTTT
cdr3_aa: CASMRTTNSAFF